The 32 T cell receptor beta chains below all came from one sample that was sequenced in a study of radiation and T cells in renal cell carcinoma. Measured with immunoSEQ multiplex PCR; TCRdb has only the in-frame clones, and not every one. The table records some 120,000 clones, around 82% of them present only once. As for time point: blood 2 weeks post-SBRT. Treatment meaning: 15 Gy SBRT to primary tumor, nephrectomy 4 weeks later. The sample here was blood, taken from a patient whose treatment included radiotherapy and nephrectomy. These receptors came from a man in his fifties or sixties with renal cell carcinoma.

V and J are TRBV29-1 and TRBJ2-5; maybe TRBD2 (6 bases). The CDR3 extends over 12 amino acids. CDR1 SQVTM and CDR2 ANQGSEA come from the germline V gene. V was pared by 5 bases and J by 4 bases, with 11 bases between. DNA for the CDR3: TGCAGCGTTTACCAGGGAGGAGAGACCCAGTACTTC. Protein product: CSVYQGGETQYF.

This chain links TRBV5-4 with TRBJ2-1, with TRBD2 identical over 10 bases. This CDR3 contains 17 residues. The V and J ends lost 1 base and 7 bases, in that order; junction bases with no gene match: 11. Germline V lookup: CDR1 SGHNT, CDR2 YYREEE (reference sequence). CDR3: CASSLPIVSGRLNEQFF. DNA for the CDR3: TGTGCCAGCAGCTTGCCCATTGTTAGCGGGAGGTTGAATGAGCAGTTCTTC.

This chain links TRBV7-3 with TRBJ2-7; possible D gene TRBD1, 5 bases. V lost 1 base and J 4 bases, leaving 14 bases between the germline ends. This CDR3 is 15 amino acids long. Germline-derived CDR1 and CDR2 are SGHTA and FQGTGA. The CDR3 reads CASSLSPGFPYEQYF. DNA for the CDR3: TGTGCCAGCAGCTTAAGCCCAGGGTTTCCGTACGAGCAGTACTTC.

This chain connects TRBV28 to TRBJ1-2, with D tentatively TRBD1 (6 bases). Germline lookup yields CDR1 MDHEN and CDR2 SYDVKM. Between the trimmed V and J ends, which lost 7 bases and 3 bases, there was a span of 18 bases. The CDR3 has 15 residues. CDR3 loop: CASTYQGRGDYGYTF. The CDR3 bases are TGTGCCAGCACTTACCAAGGGAGGGGGGACTATGGCTACACCTTC.

J is TRBJ1-5 and V is TRBV28; 7 positions match TRBD1. The V gene end was trimmed by 6 bases and the J gene end by 10 bases; junction bases not matched to a gene: 12. CDR1 is MDHEN, CDR2 SYDVKM, per germline. The CDR3 has 14 residues. CDR3 bases: TGTGCCAGCAGGCCGACAGGGAGGGAAATACCCCAGCATTTT. Translation: CASRPTGREIPQHF.

The chain has TRBV5-1 and TRBJ2-2, with 7 bases identical to TRBD1. The germline CDR1 and CDR2 sequences are SGHRS and YFSETQ. With V trimmed by 3 bases and J by 0 bases, 2 bases remained unmatched. This CDR3 comprises 15 residues. CDR3 region: CASSWGTANTGELFF. The CDR3 DNA is TGCGCCAGCAGCTGGGGGACAGCGAACACCGGGGAGCTGTTTTTT.

This chain joins TRBV7-9 and TRBJ2-2; TRBD1 might be the D (6 bases). The CDR3 spans 18 residues. Trimming took 0 bases from V and 1 from J, leaving 15 bases between them. Germline values: CDR1 SEHNR, CDR2 FQNEAQ (reference sequence). As DNA, the CDR3 is TGTGCCAGCAGCTTAGCCCATAAAAACAGGGTGAACACCGGGGAGCTGTTTTTT. Its translation is CASSLAHKNRVNTGELFF.

The chain uses TRBV6-6 and TRBJ1-3; D is unresolved. In germline, CDR1 is MNHNY, CDR2 SVGAGI (reference sequence). The V gene lost 5 bases and the J gene lost 0 bases, with 8 bases spanning the gap. This CDR3 is 14 amino acids long. The CDR3 sequence: CASSLLSSGNTIYF. CDR3 nucleotides: TGTGCCAGCAGTCTTCTGAGCTCTGGAAACACCATATATTTT.

The chain links TRBV7-2 to TRBJ1-2, with no clear D. Looked up from germline, CDR1 is SGHTA and CDR2 is FQGNSA. V dropped 0 bases and J dropped 8 bases, with 10 bases sitting between them. The CDR3 loop spans 13 amino acids. This chain's CDR3 is CASSLAAGEGYTF. The DNA for the CDR3 is TGTGCCAGCAGCTTAGCCGCAGGTGAGGGCTACACCTTC.

The chain joins TRBV5-1 to TRBJ2-2; D perhaps matches TRBD1 (5 bases). V shed 1 base and J shed 3 bases, with 10 bases lying between them. The CDR3 has 15 amino acids. Germline CDR1 SGHRS, CDR2 YFSETQ. This chain's CDR3 is CASSLTGSDTGELFF. For the CDR3, the DNA is TGCGCCAGCAGCTTGACAGGAAGTGACACCGGGGAGCTGTTTTTT.

J is TRBJ1-2 and V is TRBV15; 8 bases match TRBD1. This CDR3 comprises 15 residues. Per germline, CDR1 LNHNV and CDR2 YYDKDF (reference sequence). The J segment lost 3 bases and the V segment lost 0 bases, leaving 3 bases of the junction unmatched. The CDR3 region has the DNA TGTGCCACCAGCAGAGAAGGACAGGGACACTATGGCTACACCTTC. This translates into CATSREGQGHYGYTF.

The chain uses TRBV6-5 and TRBJ1-5; TRBD1 might be the D (6 bases). Trimming removed 5 bases from V and 4 bases from J, with 9 bases in between. The CDR3 is 13 residues long. The germline V gene encodes CDR1 MNHEY and CDR2 SVGAGI. CDR3 in DNA: TGTGCCAGCAGTGAACAGGGAAATCAGCCCCAGCATTTT. This codes for CASSEQGNQPQHF.

The rearrangement links TRBV7-8 to TRBJ2-2, with TRBD2 as a possible D gene (6 bases). The germline CDR1 and CDR2 sequences are SGHVS and FQNEAQ. The V end was cut by 8 bases, the J end by 5 bases, with 15 bases between. The CDR3 consists of 14 residues. CDR3 nucleotide sequence: TGTGCCAGCTGCCCTTCCCGGGAGACCGGGGAGCTGTTTTTT. Translated: CASCPSRETGELFF.

The rearrangement uses TRBV6-5 and TRBJ2-2, with a tentative D call TRBD1 (6 bases). V shed 7 bases and J shed 1 base, with 13 bases lying between them. The CDR3 is 15 residues long. Germline values: CDR1 MNHEY, CDR2 SVGAGI. CDR3 sequence: CASKIMGQNTGELFF. CDR3 nucleotide sequence: TGTGCCAGCAAAATCATGGGACAGAACACCGGGGAGCTGTTTTTT.

This chain joins TRBV30 and TRBJ2-7; D is uncertain. Germline V gives CDR1 GTSNPN, CDR2 SVGIG (reference sequence). V was shortened by 2 bases and J by 6 bases, with 14 bases between the two germline ends. The CDR3 loop spans 13 amino acids. Here the CDR3 DNA reads TGTGCCTGGAGTCCAGGTGATCGGCGCGAGCAGTACTTC. Translated: CAWSPGDRREQYF.

A few counts support this clone. The genes are TRBV6-5 and TRBJ1-1, with 10 bases identical to TRBD1. Germline CDR1 is MNHEY and CDR2 is SVGAGI. This CDR3 has 15 residues. V lost 0 bases, J lost 3 bases, and 1 base stayed unmatched. The CDR3 protein is CASSYSGTGDTEAFF. The CDR3 region has the DNA TGTGCCAGCAGTTACTCTGGGACAGGGGACACTGAAGCTTTCTTT.

The V gene is TRBV20-1, the J gene TRBJ1-1; possibly TRBD1 for D (5 bases). Trimming stripped 0 bases from V and 8 bases from J, with 7 bases between. The V gene's germline CDR1 is DFQATT and CDR2 SNEGSKA (reference sequence). This CDR3 contains 11 residues. The CDR3 loop reads CSARDRTEAFF. The CDR3 DNA sequence: TGCAGTGCTAGAGATAGGACAGAAGCTTTCTTT.

J is TRBJ2-3 and V is TRBV18; 9 nucleotides align to TRBD1. V was clipped by 3 bases and J by 5 bases; unmatched bases: 6. The CDR3 spans 15 residues. The germline V gene encodes CDR1 KGHSH and CDR2 LQKENI. The CDR3 here is CASSPRTGAGDTQYF. CDR3 nucleotide sequence: TGTGCCAGCTCACCGAGGACAGGGGCGGGAGATACGCAGTATTTT.

The gene calls are TRBV2 and TRBJ1-1; 7 bases align to TRBD1. The CDR3 is made up of 15 amino acids. Germline V gene lookup returns CDR1 SNHLY and CDR2 FYNNEI. After removal of 1 base from V and 5 bases from J, the junction contained 7 bases not matched to a gene. The CDR3 DNA reads as TGTGCCAGCAGTGAAGGTGCAGGGGGGAGAACTGAAGCTTTCTTT. Protein product: CASSEGAGGRTEAFF.

This clone was detected a few times. The V call is TRBV9, the J call TRBJ1-6; weak D call: TRBD1 (5 bases). The CDR3 totals 15 residues. Germline V gene data show CDR1 as SGDLS and CDR2 as YYNGEE. V shed 1 base and J shed 4 bases, with 9 bases lying between them. DNA for the CDR3: TGTGCCAGCAGCGTACGGGGGGATTATAATTCACCCCTCCACTTT. It codes for CASSVRGDYNSPLHF.

V is TRBV6-5 and J is TRBJ2-7; 9 positions agree with TRBD2. Germline lookup yields CDR1 MNHEY and CDR2 SVGAGI. The CDR3 is 15 residues long. Trimming cost V 0 bases and J 4 bases; bases outside gene matches: 4. The CDR3: CASSYSPSGNYEQYF. CDR3 DNA: TGTGCCAGCAGTTACTCCCCTAGCGGGAATTACGAGCAGTACTTC.

This clone appeared many times. J is TRBJ1-1 and V is TRBV18; no firm D call. Trimming removed 6 bases from V and 0 bases from J, with 5 bases in between. Germline CDR1 and CDR2: KGHSH and LQKENI. The CDR3 loop spans 12 amino acids. The CDR3 DNA is TGTGCCAGCTCCTCGATGAACACTGAAGCTTTCTTT. Encoded protein: CASSSMNTEAFF.

The chain has TRBV5-1 and TRBJ2-7, with a tentative D call TRBD1 (6 bases). The ends were cut back, 4 bases at V and 2 bases at J, with 13 bases in the middle. The CDR3 contains 14 residues. Germline CDR1 SGHRS, CDR2 YFSETQ. CDR3 loop: CASSEQGGAYEQYF. For the CDR3, the DNA is TGCGCCAGCAGCGAACAGGGTGGTGCCTACGAGCAGTACTTC.

The rearrangement links TRBV2 to TRBJ1-1; D is possibly TRBD1 (6 bases). This CDR3 region has 14 residues. Trimming removed 0 bases from V and 11 bases from J, with 16 bases in between. Looked up from germline, CDR1 is SNHLY and CDR2 is FYNNEI. Written as DNA, the CDR3 is TGTGCCAGCAGTGAAGCGCTTCGGGGGCGGGAGGCTTTCTTT. It codes for CASSEALRGREAFF.

The chain combines TRBV7-9 with TRBJ2-1; tentative D call: TRBD1 (5 bases). This CDR3 spans 14 amino acids. The ends were cut back, 8 bases at V and 5 bases at J, with 16 bases in the middle. Germline assignment: CDR1 SEHNR and CDR2 FQNEAQ (reference sequence). The CDR3 here is CASAQGWRHNEQFF. CDR3 sequence (DNA): TGTGCCAGCGCCCAGGGCTGGAGACACAATGAGCAGTTCTTC.

This sequence joins TRBV7-2 and TRBJ1-2; 9 nucleotides match TRBD1. The CDR3 covers 15 residues. Germline CDR1 reads SGHTA; CDR2 reads FQGNSA. V lost 5 bases, J lost 8 bases, and 12 bases stayed unmatched. The CDR3 spells CASSIRGTGRAGYTF. The CDR3 region has the DNA TGTGCCAGCAGCATACGAGGGACAGGGAGGGCCGGCTACACCTTC.

The chain couples TRBV19 to TRBJ2-7; D is ambiguous. Germline assignment: CDR1 LNHDA and CDR2 SQIVND (reference sequence). CDR3 size: 12 residues. V lost 6 bases and J 0 bases, leaving 6 bases between the germline ends. CDR3 in DNA: TGTGCCAGTAGCGGAGTCTCCTACGAGCAGTACTTC. It translates to CASSGVSYEQYF.

The rearrangement joins TRBV9 to TRBJ1-4; 7 nucleotides agree with TRBD1. Trimming at V came to 1 base and at J to 4 bases, leaving 4 bases not matched to a gene. Per germline, CDR1 SGDLS and CDR2 YYNGEE. This CDR3 contains 15 residues. Here the CDR3 reads CASSVTGTDNEKLFF. CDR3 in DNA: TGTGCCAGCAGCGTAACCGGGACAGATAATGAAAAACTGTTTTTT.

V is TRBV27 and J is TRBJ2-5, with TRBD1 matching over 7 bases. The J call may be wrong; the DNA end is better matched by TRBJ2-7. The CDR3 totals 13 residues. Germline lookup yields CDR1 MNHEY and CDR2 SMNVEV (reference sequence). In DNA form, the CDR3 reads TGTGCCAGCAGAAAGGGACAGTCTAACGAGCAGTACTTC. It translates to CASRKGQSNEQYF.

The chain couples TRBV27 to TRBJ2-7; D is perhaps TRBD1 (6 bases). Trimming removed 3 bases from V and 6 bases from J, with 18 bases in between. The CDR3 consists of 15 residues. The germline V gene encodes CDR1 MNHEY and CDR2 SMNVEV (reference sequence). The CDR3 nucleotides read TGTGCCAGCAGTTTCTGGGCAGGGGTCGACGGCGAGCAGTACTTC. Its translation is CASSFWAGVDGEQYF.

The chain is built from TRBV28 and TRBJ2-7; TRBD2 aligns across 9 bases. With 7 bases clipped from V and 0 bases from J, the junction kept 4 bases outside the gene matches. The CDR3 consists of 14 residues. Looked up from germline, CDR1 is MDHEN and CDR2 is SYDVKM. The chain's CDR3 is CASTLAGASYEQYF. CDR3 in DNA: TGTGCCAGCACCTTAGCGGGGGCCTCCTACGAGCAGTACTTC.

The rearrangement uses TRBV5-5 and TRBJ2-6, with D uncertain. CDR1 is SGHKS and CDR2 is YYEKEE in the germline V gene (reference sequence). The CDR3 is made up of 15 amino acids. Between the trimmed V and J ends, which lost 4 bases and 3 bases, there was a span of 11 bases. CDR3 nucleotides: TGTGCCAGCAGCAAACCATACTTTGGGGCCAACGTCCTGACTTTC. Protein product: CASSKPYFGANVLTF.